The text below deals with one TCR beta chain. There are 15 residues in the CDR3. The ends were cut back, 6 bases at V and 4 bases at J, with 18 bases in the middle. Per the germline V gene, CDR1 is LNHDA and CDR2 is SQIVND (reference sequence). Libraries were prepared by immunoSEQ multiplex PCR; TCRdb keeps only in-frame clonotypes and omits some of them. The sample gives 150,000 to 200,000 clones, about 92% of which show up once; roughly a sixth is in the top ten. This specimen belongs to a study of blood T cell repertoires in COVID-19. The wider study: Sample material is recorded as cDNA or gDNA derived from T cells, B-cell-depleted T cells, or PBMCs.

This receptor was identified in a man between 60 and 75 years old with active or convalescent COVID-19. The chain employs TRBV19 and TRBJ1-2, with D tentatively TRBD1 (6 bases). The sample was peripheral blood. CDR3 sequence reads: CASSISVRGAYGYTF. The CDR3 nucleotides read TGTGCCAGTAGCATCTCGGTCAGGGGCGCCTATGGCTACACCTTC.